A selection of T cell receptor beta chains follows, all from one sample in a study of identical twins. MiXCR, run by TCRdb on the 5' RACE reads, gives a single entry per CDR3 protein. The repertoire has 200,000 to 250,000 distinct CDR3 sequences, roughly 7.5% of them found once; the top ten carry around 1.8%. These data were also filed under a second study, of yellow fever vaccine responses in identical twins.

The source material was memory (CD45RO+) T cells sorted from blood. These receptors all stem from a woman aged 18-30 years in good health. Both conserved end residues are part of each CDR3. A D gene is named only where the DNA matches it firmly.

length	V	D	J	CDR3
14	TRBV7-8	TRBD1	TRBJ1-6	CASSLPGQGSPLHF
14	TRBV5-1	-	TRBJ2-1	CASSLGWSPNEQFF
14	TRBV12-3/TRBV12-4	-	TRBJ1-3	CASSLGVSGNTIYF
17	TRBV12-3/TRBV12-4	TRBD2	TRBJ2-7	CASSPGLAGAYSYEQYF
14	TRBV7-9	-	TRBJ1-5	CASSSDRSNQPQHF
14	TRBV6-5	-	TRBJ1-1	CASSSPTGRTEAFF
16	TRBV2	-	TRBJ2-1	CASHREGGTFYNEQFF
13	TRBV7-2	-	TRBJ2-7	CASTIGQYYEQYF
14	TRBV5-1	TRBD1	TRBJ2-7	CASSLDGTAYEQYF
13	TRBV7-2	-	TRBJ2-1	CASSRKTLNEQFF